This T cell receptor beta chain is from a study of blood T cell repertoires in COVID-19. Study information: COVID-19 samples, acute and convalescent, were from the United States, Italy and Spain. In each case, the material was cDNA or gDNA derived from T cells, B-cell-depleted T cells, or PBMCs.

As originally analysed: Nucleated cell number was recorded as an estimate derived from reference gene primer amplification. The repertoire was sequenced with immunoSEQ multiplex PCR; TCRdb's copy has only in-frame clones and lacks some. That table is the source of V, J and clone size, and D and trimming were worked out from the DNA. Among about 100,000 clones, approximately 90% were seen once, and the ten largest hold more than 3.5%. Trimming at V came to 0 bases and at J to 5 bases, leaving 4 bases not matched to a gene. The CDR3 loop spans 14 amino acids. Germline CDR1 reads SGHRS; CDR2 reads YFSETQ. During active infection, Seattle patients enrolled and were then monitored through disease.

This sequence originates from a human donor with COVID-19, enrolled during active disease. The donor label of this sample is uncertain. The material sequenced was peripheral blood. This sequence joins TRBV5-1 and TRBJ2-5; TRBD2 matches 7 bases. The CDR3 here is CASSLVAGTETQYF. CDR3 in DNA: TGCGCCAGCAGCTTGGTAGCGGGTACGGAGACCCAGTACTTC.